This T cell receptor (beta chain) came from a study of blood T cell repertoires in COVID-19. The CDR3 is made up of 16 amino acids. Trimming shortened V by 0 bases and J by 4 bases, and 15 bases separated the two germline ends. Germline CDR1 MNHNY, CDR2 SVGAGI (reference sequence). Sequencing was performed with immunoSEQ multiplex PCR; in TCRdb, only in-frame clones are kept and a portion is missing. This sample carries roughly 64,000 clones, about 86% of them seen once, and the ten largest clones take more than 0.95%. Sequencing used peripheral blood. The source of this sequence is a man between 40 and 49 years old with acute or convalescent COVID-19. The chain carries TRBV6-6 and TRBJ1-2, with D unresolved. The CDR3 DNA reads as TGTGCCAGCAGTTACTCTTTGTCAGAAATTGGCTATGGCTACACCTTC. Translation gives CASSYSLSEIGYGYTF.